The source of this T cell receptor (beta chain) is a study of CD8+ T cells in alopecia areata. Study at large: The duration of tofacitinib was 6 to 18 months, with 6 months off drug afterward.

Overall study findings and caveats: Sharing of TCR sequences between patients (possibly for HLA-related reasons) was less clear than in mice.

Sequencing templates came from extracted RNA that was reverse transcribed into cDNA. The assay was immunoSEQ multiplex PCR, and TCRdb's table has in-frame clones only and misses some. The data show around 100,000 clones, around 50% seen once. The treatment here: oral pan-JAK inhibitor, 5-10 mg twice daily. Samples from alopecia areata patients were lesional scalp punch biopsies and peripheral blood. Turning to this clone: The antigen remains undetermined.

The specimen comprised CD8+ T cells sorted from blood, sampled at week 24, from a patient treated with tofacitinib. The TCR comes from a human donor with alopecia areata.

Written as DNA, the CDR3 is TGCGCCAGCAGCCAAGGGAGGGAAAGGATCTTTTATGGCTACACCTTC. Residues: CASSQGRERIFYGYTF. The chain combines TRBV4-3 with TRBJ1-2; D unresolved. This CDR3 has 16 residues. Germline values: CDR1 LGHNA, CDR2 YSLEER. V lost 1 base and J 5 bases, leaving 17 bases between the germline ends.